A selection of T cell receptor beta chains follows, all from one sample in a study of neurological immune-mediated disorders. TCRdb reprocessed the 5' RACE reads with MiXCR, giving one entry per CDR3 protein. The table has 53,000 or so distinct CDR3 sequences, 7% to 10% seen once. The source material was PBMCs. The receptors shown here come from a woman aged 40 to 50 in good health. The CDR3 runs from the conserved cysteine through the conserved F or W. The D gene is left open where the match is weak. Clone sizes are given selectively: once, few, many, or a class where the clone is expanded.

clone size: many; J gene: TRBJ1-2; D gene: NA; V gene: TRBV15; CDR3 DNA: TGTGCCACCAGCAGAGATGGGACCAACGCTATCGGCTACACCTTC; CDR3 protein: CATSRDGTNAIGYTF
clone size: NA; J gene: TRBJ1-1; D gene: NA; V gene: TRBV5-5; CDR3 DNA: TGTGCCAGCACCGGGAAACTTTACACTGGAGCTTTCTTT; CDR3 protein: CASTGKLYTGAFF
clone size: NA; J gene: TRBJ1-4; D gene: NA; V gene: TRBV5-5; CDR3 DNA: TGTGCCAGCAGCTCCCCCTCGACGGTGGGAAAACTGTTTTTT; CDR3 protein: CASSSPSTVGKLFF
clone size: many; J gene: TRBJ2-1; D gene: TRBD2; V gene: TRBV7-2; CDR3 DNA: TGTGCCAGCAGCTTAGGGGGTAGACTAGCGGGGGCAGGCTCCTACAATGAGCAGTTCTTC; CDR3 protein: CASSLGGRLAGAGSYNEQFF
clone size: many; J gene: TRBJ2-1; D gene: TRBD2; V gene: TRBV29-1; CDR3 DNA: TGCAGCGTTCGAGGGGGGACTAGCGGCGATGAGCAGTTCTTC; CDR3 protein: CSVRGGTSGDEQFF
clone size: many; J gene: TRBJ2-5; D gene: TRBD2; V gene: TRBV10-3; CDR3 DNA: TGTGCCATCAGATCGGGGACTAGCGGGGGCCAAGAGACCCAGTACTTC; CDR3 protein: CAIRSGTSGGQETQYF
clone size: many; J gene: TRBJ1-2; D gene: TRBD1; V gene: TRBV20-1; CDR3 DNA: TGCAGTGCTCCTTCCCGGGACAGGGGCTATGGCTACACCTTC; CDR3 protein: CSAPSRDRGYGYTF
clone size: many; J gene: TRBJ1-1; D gene: TRBD1; V gene: TRBV15; CDR3 DNA: TGTGCCACCAGACAGGGGCCTCTGAACACTGAAGCTTTCTTT; CDR3 protein: CATRQGPLNTEAFF
clone size: many; J gene: TRBJ2-5; D gene: NA; V gene: TRBV5-1; CDR3 DNA: TGCGCCAGCAGCTTGTACGGGGAACAAGAGACCCAGTACTTC; CDR3 protein: CASSLYGEQETQYF
clone size: many; J gene: TRBJ2-3; D gene: NA; V gene: TRBV27; CDR3 DNA: TGTGCCAGCAGTTTGGGGAAAGGGAGATTAGCCACAGATACGCAGTATTTT; CDR3 protein: CASSLGKGRLATDTQYF
clone size: many; J gene: TRBJ2-1; D gene: TRBD2; V gene: TRBV4-3; CDR3 DNA: TGCGCCAGCAGCCAAGATTTTCGTGTGGCGGGGGGGGACAATGAGCAGTTCTTC; CDR3 protein: CASSQDFRVAGGDNEQFF
clone size: many; J gene: TRBJ1-5; D gene: NA; V gene: TRBV7-2; CDR3 DNA: TGTGCCAGCAGCCCAGGGGTACGGGTCGTAGGGGGGATGCATCAGCCCCAGCATTTT; CDR3 protein: CASSPGVRVVGGMHQPQHF
clone size: many; J gene: TRBJ2-7; D gene: TRBD1; V gene: TRBV6-5; CDR3 DNA: TGTGCCAGCAGTCCGGGACAGGGGGTCCACGAGCAGTACTTC; CDR3 protein: CASSPGQGVHEQYF
clone size: many; J gene: TRBJ2-1; D gene: NA; V gene: TRBV10-1; CDR3 DNA: TGCGCCAGCAGCTCCTTCGGGGCGGGGATGCAGTTCTTC; CDR3 protein: CASSSFGAGMQFF
clone size: many; J gene: TRBJ2-5; D gene: NA; V gene: TRBV3-1; CDR3 DNA: TGTGCCAGCAGCCAAAAAGGGGGGGGCGGGCGGCGTGAGACCCAGTACTTC; CDR3 protein: CASSQKGGGGRRETQYF
clone size: NA; J gene: TRBJ1-1; D gene: NA; V gene: TRBV3-1; CDR3 DNA: TGTGCCAGCAGCCAGCGGTTGAACACTGAAGCTTTCTTT; CDR3 protein: CASSQRLNTEAFF
clone size: many; J gene: TRBJ1-2; D gene: NA; V gene: TRBV5-1; CDR3 DNA: TGCGCCAGCAGCTTGTCAGTTGGAGTAGATGGCTACACCTTC; CDR3 protein: CASSLSVGVDGYTF
clone size: many; J gene: TRBJ2-1; D gene: NA; V gene: TRBV14; CDR3 DNA: TGTGCCAGCAGACAGCTGGGCGATGAGCAGTTCTTC; CDR3 protein: CASRQLGDEQFF
clone size: many; J gene: TRBJ2-1; D gene: TRBD1; V gene: TRBV6-2/TRBV6-3; CDR3 DNA: TGTGCCAGCAGCCCACAGGGGTGGAATGAGCAGTTCTTC; CDR3 protein: CASSPQGWNEQFF
clone size: many; J gene: TRBJ2-5; D gene: TRBD2; V gene: TRBV3-1; CDR3 DNA: TGTGCCAGCAGCCAAGTCAGCGGGGGGCCCCAAGAGACCCAGTACTTC; CDR3 protein: CASSQVSGGPQETQYF
clone size: many; J gene: TRBJ2-3; D gene: NA; V gene: TRBV4-1; CDR3 DNA: TGCGCCAGCAGCCAGGGCCTAGGCCCAGATACGCAGTATTTT; CDR3 protein: CASSQGLGPDTQYF
clone size: many; J gene: TRBJ1-2; D gene: NA; V gene: TRBV3-1; CDR3 DNA: TGTGCCAGCAGCACGCAGGACAGTGACTACACCTTC; CDR3 protein: CASSTQDSDYTF
clone size: NA; J gene: TRBJ1-4; D gene: TRBD1; V gene: TRBV12-3/TRBV12-4; CDR3 DNA: TGTGCCAGCAGCGACAGGGGCAATGAAAAACTGTTTTTT; CDR3 protein: CASSDRGNEKLFF
clone size: many; J gene: TRBJ2-1; D gene: NA; V gene: TRBV7-2; CDR3 DNA: TGTGCCAGCAGCCCCCGAAGGGGGGGCTACAATGAGCAGTTCTTC; CDR3 protein: CASSPRRGGYNEQFF
clone size: many; J gene: TRBJ2-5; D gene: NA; V gene: TRBV4-3; CDR3 DNA: TGCGCCAGCAGCCGGGGGTCGTTGGAGACCCAGTACTTC; CDR3 protein: CASSRGSLETQYF
clone size: many; J gene: TRBJ1-1; D gene: NA; V gene: TRBV20-1; CDR3 DNA: TGCAGTGCTAGGGTATTATTACTCCAGGGCACTGAAGCTTTCTTT; CDR3 protein: CSARVLLLQGTEAFF
clone size: NA; J gene: TRBJ2-3; D gene: TRBD2; V gene: TRBV11-2; CDR3 DNA: TGTGCCAGCAGCATCCCACCGGGGGGTTGGGATACGCAGTATTTT; CDR3 protein: CASSIPPGGWDTQYF
clone size: many; J gene: TRBJ1-2; D gene: NA; V gene: TRBV12-3/TRBV12-4; CDR3 DNA: TGTGCCAGCAGTTTAGGCTCAGGCCCCGAGGGCTACACCTTC; CDR3 protein: CASSLGSGPEGYTF
clone size: many; J gene: TRBJ1-1; D gene: NA; V gene: TRBV11-2; CDR3 DNA: TGTGCCAGCAGCTCCCCAGGCGCGGCGCGAACTGAAGCTTTCTTT; CDR3 protein: CASSSPGAARTEAFF
clone size: few; J gene: TRBJ1-5; D gene: NA; V gene: TRBV4-1; CDR3 DNA: TGCGCCAGCAGCCGGCAATACGACGGATTTACAGGCGGCCGGAGGAGGCCCCAGCATTTT; CDR3 protein: CASSRQYDGFTGGRRRPQHF
clone size: many; J gene: TRBJ2-7; D gene: TRBD2; V gene: TRBV5-1; CDR3 DNA: TGCGCCAGCCGCTTACTAGCGGGGGGAACCTACGAGCAGTACTTC; CDR3 protein: CASRLLAGGTYEQYF
clone size: many; J gene: TRBJ2-5; D gene: TRBD2; V gene: TRBV6-1; CDR3 DNA: TGTGCCAGCAGGAAGGAGCGGGGCACAAAAGAGACCCAGTACTTC; CDR3 protein: CASRKERGTKETQYF
clone size: many; J gene: TRBJ1-5; D gene: NA; V gene: TRBV10-1; CDR3 DNA: TGCGCCAGCAGTGAAGGTCCAGGCGAATGGCCCCAGCATTTT; CDR3 protein: CASSEGPGEWPQHF
clone size: few; J gene: TRBJ2-1; D gene: TRBD2; V gene: TRBV20-1; CDR3 DNA: TGCAGTGCTAGCGGTTCGGTGCGGGGGGGATACAATGAGCAGTTCTTC; CDR3 protein: CSASGSVRGGYNEQFF
clone size: many; J gene: TRBJ2-2; D gene: NA; V gene: TRBV6-1; CDR3 DNA: TGTGCCAGCAGTGTTCACGGGGAGCTGTTTTTT; CDR3 protein: CASSVHGELFF